This T cell receptor (beta chain) was sequenced during a study of PD-1 blockade in classical Hodgkin lymphoma. Specified time point: cycle 4 day 1 (C4D1), after more than five weeks of nivolumab. The patients all showed relapse after autologous stem cell transplantation, while their brentuximab vedotin exposure varied. Magnetic negative selection was used to purify CD4+ T cells from thawed PBMCs. The CDR3 sequence is 15 residues long. The germline CDR1 and CDR2 sequences are SGHRS and YFSETQ. With 0 bases removed from V and 0 bases from J, the gap between germline ends came to 7 bases. The table lists this clone with a few counts. This sample also contains other DNA sequences that code for the same CDR3. Assay: immunoSEQ multiplex PCR; the TCRdb copy retains only in-frame clones and omits some. This sample has some 27,000 clones, with roughly 80% found just once.

The source of this sequence is a human donor with classical Hodgkin lymphoma. The material was CD4+ T cells from blood, obtained before the fourth cycle of nivolumab. The chain links TRBV5-1 to TRBJ1-3; D is ambiguous. CDR3 residues: CASSLGQSSGNTIYF. CDR3 coding DNA: TGCGCCAGCAGCTTGGGTCAGAGCTCTGGAAACACCATATATTTT.